This entry features one T cell receptor (beta chain) sequence. Its specificity is not known. Researchers amplified the TCR beta CDR3 regions from RNA transcripts. First-round RT-PCR with HTBI primers amplified the TCR CDR3 region. TCRdb reanalysed the multiplex PCR reads using MiXCR and keeps one entry per CDR3 protein. The table shows about 560,000 distinct CDR3 sequences, with approximately 16% occurring only once. These data belong to a study of T cells in Graves' hyperthyroidism and ophthalmopathy. Germline assignment: CDR1 LNHDA and CDR2 SQIVND (reference sequence). The V gene end was trimmed by 6 bases and the J gene end by 3 bases; junction bases not matched to a gene: 4. The CDR3 sequence is 14 residues long. Study findings and constraints: Ophthalmopathy, which appeared later, was predicted by the model a median roughly 6.6 months before onset. A 13 V-J model separated ophthalmopathy from stable hyperthyroidism.

The hyperthyroidism patients had all been newly diagnosed, and their disease duration was under 2 months. Their ages ranged from 18 to 65 years. Diagnoses rested on clinical symptoms, serum thyroxine and TRAb, thyroid ultrasound and orbital computed tomography. The sequence derives from a woman between 18 and 30 years old with Graves' hyperthyroidism. The chain couples TRBV19 to TRBJ2-2; 7 bases are shared with TRBD1. Sample: blood. The CDR3 nucleotides read TGTGCCAGTAGACTGACAGGGCACACCGGGGAGCTGTTTTTT. Its translation is CASRLTGHTGELFF. Full variable domain (rest looked up from reference TRBV19 and TRBJ2-2): DGGITQSPKYLFRKEGQNVTLSCEQNLNHDAMYWYRQDPGQGLRLIYYSQIVNDFQKGDIAEGYSVSREKKESFPLTVTSAQKNPTAFYLCASRLTGHTGELFFGEGSRLTVL.